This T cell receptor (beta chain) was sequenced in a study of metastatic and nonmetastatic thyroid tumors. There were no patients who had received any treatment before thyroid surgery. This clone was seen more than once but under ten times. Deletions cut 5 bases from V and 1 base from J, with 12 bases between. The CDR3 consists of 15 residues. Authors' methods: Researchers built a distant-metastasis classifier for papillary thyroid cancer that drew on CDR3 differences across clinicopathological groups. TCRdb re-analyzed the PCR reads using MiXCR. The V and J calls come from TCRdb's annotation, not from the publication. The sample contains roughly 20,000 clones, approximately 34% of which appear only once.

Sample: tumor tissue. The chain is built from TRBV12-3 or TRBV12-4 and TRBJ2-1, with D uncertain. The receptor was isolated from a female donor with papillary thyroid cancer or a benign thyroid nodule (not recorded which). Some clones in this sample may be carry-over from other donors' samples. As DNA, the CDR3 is TGTGCCAGCAGTCCCCGGACGGGTTCCTACAATGAGCAGTTCTTC. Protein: CASSPRTGSYNEQFF.